The clone carrying this T cell receptor beta chain was recorded at least ten times. Its antigen is unknown. This entry belongs to a study of molecular identifiers for immune sequencing clone quantification. Study-wide context: Replicates involved a five-way split of RNA from roughly 18,000 or 92,000 naive CD8 cells, with sequencing of four. Findings and caveats of the study: Should identical TCR molecules share a barcode, the sizes of highly expanded clones could be underestimated.

V lost 0 bases and J lost 0, with 3 bases in between. This CDR3 spans 14 amino acids. Germline V gene data show CDR1 as LGHNA and CDR2 as YSLEER. Listed TCR primers and previously described methods were used for bulk TCR libraries. TCRdb reprocessed the PCR reads via MiXCR and lists one record per CDR3 protein. The table records roughly 97,000 distinct CDR3 sequences, around 24% of them present only once. The source is a human donor in good health. Some libraries in this study had Jurkat cell RNA spiked in. This chain connects TRBV4-3 to TRBJ1-5; D is unresolved. Sequencing was carried out using naive CD8+ T cells from blood, with Jurkat cell RNA spiked in. This sample's subset: FACS-sorted CD8+CD4-CCR7+CD45RA+ naive T cells. Written as DNA, the CDR3 is TGCGCCAGCAGCCAAGACATTAGCAATCAGCCCCAGCATTTT. Translated, it gives CASSQDISNQPQHF.